The T cell receptor (beta chain) under discussion was sequenced for a study of vaccination effects on CD4 cells after COVID-19. For the study at large: After the second dose, samples were taken at median day 72. Findings of the study overall: Relatively few convalescent patients took part in the study, which had no early post-infection timepoints.

The culture ran for 10 days, and then CD4+ T cells were isolated. Two-dose BNT162b2 or mRNA-1273 vaccination was given to participants. Measured with immunoSEQ multiplex PCR; TCRdb has only the in-frame clones, and not every one. This table holds about 40,000 clones, more than 65% found once. This clone has more than one count but fewer than ten. As yet, its antigen is unknown. Germline values: CDR1 LGHDT, CDR2 YNNKEL (reference sequence). Trimming left V 4 bases short and J 3 bases short, with 15 bases between. The CDR3 totals 15 residues. The receptor comes from a human donor who received a COVID-19 vaccine. Here the sequenced sample was CD4+ T cells from PBMCs cultured without peptide, taken after COVID-19 vaccination. J is TRBJ1-1 and V is TRBV3-1 (or the pseudogene TRBV3-2), with D perhaps matching TRBD1 (5 bases). CDR3 loop: CASSRGSGWDTEAFF. As DNA, the CDR3 is TGTGCCAGCAGCCGTGGCTCAGGGTGGGACACTGAAGCTTTCTTT.